This T cell receptor (beta chain) was sequenced for a study of identical twins (dated by TCRdb to about 2016). Turning to the overall study: The study deep-sequenced TCR alpha and beta repertoires from monozygotic twins, unrelated adults of various ages and cord blood to test whether fetal clonotypes persist. To rule out contamination, replicate twin experiments were performed at different times with different library preparation protocols. What the authors observed across the whole study: Out-of-frame TCR alpha sequences shared between twins showed an excess of low generation-probability sequences compared with coincidental sharing between unrelated individuals. Abundant cord blood beta clonotypes had fewer insertions, young adult naive repertoires showed a similar but weaker trend, and memory repertoires showed no such trend. Invariant T cells such as MAIT and iNKT could partly confound zero-insertion analyses, though diverse VJ usage argued against this for most clonotypes. Out-of-frame TCR alpha sharing in monozygotic twins was systematically underestimated by recombination models, whereas sharing between unrelated individuals was in agreement with the recombination models. Excess twin sharing in beta out-of-frame sequences was weaker because fewer shared sequences lowered the signal-to-noise ratio. Because the same donors could not be followed over many years, the conclusions relied on cross-sectional statistical analysis.

Only healthy Caucasian donors were included. As concerns this clonotype: No antigen is known for it. Compared with germline, one end of the junction differs, possibly owing to a read error.

The germline V gene (reference sequence) supplies CDR1 SSHAT and CDR2 FNYEAQ. The CDR3 numbers 15 residues from cysteine through phenylalanine. Just the 45-base CDR3 DNA is kept, in frame starting at base 1. Library preparation employed 5' RACE. The sequencing machine was an Illumina HiSeq 2000. Template switching introduced a universal primer binding site; the final cDNA contained a unique molecular identifier, enabling accurate counting of TCR cDNA molecules. Specific primers in the conserved constant-segment region were used to synthesize first-strand cDNA for the TCR alpha and beta chains. To control for contamination, every cDNA library was double barcoded, receiving both a SMART-Mk sample barcode and Illumina barcodes. TruSeq adapter sequences along with Illumina sample barcodes were introduced in two successive PCR steps. TCR alpha and beta cDNA libraries were sequenced on the Illumina HiSeq platform with custom primers. Under the source paper's analysis protocol: Raw reads were processed with MiGEC to extract unique molecular identifiers, and MiXCR was used to determine CDR3 positions. For each individual, recombination models were inferred using an EM algorithm with the repgenHMM and IGoR tools. The analysis of shared clonotypes was done with the tcR package in R, with sharing normalized by the product of cloneset sizes. To study raw recombination free of thymic and clonal selection effects, out-of-frame nonproductive sequences were analyzed. The public reads were reanalyzed by TCRdb: fastp trimming at Q25, MiXCR alignment, in-frame beta chains only. Entries are consolidated by CDR3 protein sequence, retaining the most common genes and DNA. These V and J calls originate from TCRdb's pipeline instead of the authors' own analysis. Across this sample there are 1.5 million to 2 million distinct CDR3 sequences, with around 29% seen only once. The ten largest make up roughly 0.3% of the sample.

Sequencing was done on a sample of cord blood. This TCR was sampled from a newborn girl in good health. The sequence links TRBV7-7 to TRBJ1-6, and TRBD1 may be the D gene, going by 6 matching bases. The sequence in DNA is TGTGCTAGCAGGCCCGTCAGGGGCTTAAATTCACCCCTCCACTTT. Translated, it reads CASRPVRGLNSPLHF.